The rows below give T cell receptor beta chains drawn from one sample of a study of blood T cell repertoires in COVID-19. TCRdb's table, derived via immunoSEQ multiplex PCR, lists solely in-frame clones and lacks some. The sample consists of about 430,000 clones, 70% to 90% of them appearing once. Sequencing was performed on peripheral blood. All receptors derive from a man in his late teens or twenties with COVID-19, enrolled during active disease. CDR3s leave out the opening cysteine and the closing phenylalanine or tryptophan. Fields, in order: V gene, CDR3 protein.

v_call: TRBV28
cdr3_aa: ASSLWSGSSGNTIY

v_call: TRBV19
cdr3_aa: ASGQGPLAGAPMTQY

v_call: TRBV30
cdr3_aa: AWSPGGTGELF

v_call: TRBV15
cdr3_aa: ATSSTGGRWPDTQY

v_call: TRBV28
cdr3_aa: ASSLWEGDTEKLF

v_call: TRBV30
cdr3_aa: AWSVEGVETEAF

v_call: TRBV24-1
cdr3_aa: ATSDTGYEQY

v_call: TRBV18
cdr3_aa: ASSPQLAGGRETQY

v_call: TRBV4-2
cdr3_aa: ASSQGTSGGEQY

v_call: TRBV5-6
cdr3_aa: ASSLRGRTEAF

v_call: TRBV6-5
cdr3_aa: ASSPDRANSPLH

v_call: TRBV2
cdr3_aa: ASRQTGSTDTQY

v_call: TRBV5-8
cdr3_aa: ASTWTGSGNTIY

v_call: TRBV7-9
cdr3_aa: ASSWTSGSTQY

v_call: TRBV12-3/TRBV12-4
cdr3_aa: ASSPRTADTQY

v_call: TRBV11-3
cdr3_aa: ASSSDRANTEAF

v_call: TRBV2
cdr3_aa: ASRRLTGSNQPQH

v_call: TRBV10-1
cdr3_aa: ASSEKTSGRIYNVQF

v_call: TRBV6-1
cdr3_aa: ASSEQVSSGANVLT

v_call: TRBV6-1
cdr3_aa: ASSEQAGEFYEQF

v_call: TRBV19
cdr3_aa: ASSETGRTDTQY

v_call: TRBV6-5
cdr3_aa: ARDRGRQPQH

v_call: TRBV7-8
cdr3_aa: ASSLAVTSGRIDEQF

v_call: TRBV11-2
cdr3_aa: ASSRDRADTQY

v_call: TRBV6-1
cdr3_aa: ASSGVGTGRNQPQH

v_call: TRBV11-2
cdr3_aa: ASSPLGPGGTGELF

v_call: TRBV2
cdr3_aa: ASSALTDTQY

v_call: TRBV5-5
cdr3_aa: ASSLLAGGRRGEQY

v_call: TRBV3-1/TRBV3-2
cdr3_aa: ASSQNGLATRVVQF

v_call: TRBV7-8
cdr3_aa: ASSLQGSHTEAF

v_call: TRBV5-8
cdr3_aa: ASSFLLGQGATDTQY

v_call: TRBV5-5
cdr3_aa: ASSLTGEETQY

v_call: TRBV14
cdr3_aa: ASSHRKPGTGGRGTQY

v_call: TRBV6-5
cdr3_aa: ASLAGPTDTQY

v_call: TRBV4-2
cdr3_aa: ASSPLDRDFNYGYT

v_call: TRBV9
cdr3_aa: ASSVDSSHEQY

v_call: TRBV10-1
cdr3_aa: ASSPAGQGGKLF

v_call: TRBV6-6
cdr3_aa: ASSSQRQITLYGYT

v_call: TRBV2
cdr3_aa: ASNPQGGNTGELF

v_call: TRBV5-1
cdr3_aa: ASSLGLASPEQY

v_call: TRBV4-1
cdr3_aa: ASSQATGQGYEQY

v_call: TRBV5-6
cdr3_aa: ASSGRRPFYEQY

v_call: TRBV11-3
cdr3_aa: ASSLVVTGGLETQY

v_call: TRBV1
cdr3_aa: TSSFHRGGGNTIY

v_call: TRBV15
cdr3_aa: ATSRDRAQETQY

v_call: TRBV7-2
cdr3_aa: ASSLSIAGGSETQY